A single sample is the source of the 17 T cell receptor beta chains below, sequenced in a study of T-cell reconstitution after alpha-beta-depleted transplantation in children. Unique molecular identifiers were built into the TCRbeta library. TCRdb re-analysed the PCR reads in MiXCR, keeping a single row per CDR3 protein. The sample has around 800,000 distinct CDR3 sequences; roughly 15% are singletons. This specimen consisted of PBMCs, mostly from graft donor cells, obtained 360 days after TCRalphabeta/CD19-depleted stem cell transplant. The receptor source for this set is a male patient between 10 and 17 years old who had a stem cell transplant for acute lymphoblastic leukemia, so the T cells may come from the graft donor.

The chain combines TRBV6-5 with TRBJ2-1; D is uncertain. The CDR3 is made up of 14 amino acids. Germline CDR1 MNHEY, CDR2 SVGAGI. The V end lost 2 bases, the J end lost 0 bases, and 5 bases lay between the germline ends. The CDR3 loop is CASSYQDSYNEQFF. The CDR3 DNA is TGTGCCAGCAGTTACCAGGACTCCTACAATGAGCAGTTCTTC.

This clonotype occurred a few times. CDR3 nucleotides: TGCGCCAGCAAGGGAGGGGTTCAATCAACTAACAATGAGCAGTTCTTC. It yields the protein CASKGGVQSTNNEQFF. The chain employs TRBV5-1 and TRBJ2-1, with TRBD2 matching 7 bases. Germline V gene sequence: CDR1 SGHRS, CDR2 YFSETQ. V shed 6 bases, J shed 5 bases, and the junction held 14 bases outside the gene matches. The CDR3 runs 16 residues.

This clonotype has just a few counts. The chain couples TRBV6-5 to TRBJ2-7; the match to TRBD2 covers 9 bases. Germline loops: CDR1 MNHEY, CDR2 SVGAGI. This CDR3 has 15 amino acids. J lost 2 bases, V lost 0 bases, and 2 bases had no gene match. The CDR3 nucleotides are TGTGCCAGCAGTTACTCTGCTAGCGGGGCCTACGAGCAGTACTTC. This sequence encodes CASSYSASGAYEQYF.

This chain uses TRBV25-1 with TRBJ2-1; D possibly corresponds to TRBD2 (6 bases). Germline V lookup: CDR1 MGHDK, CDR2 SYGVNS. The V gene lost 0 bases and the J gene lost 0 bases, with 12 bases spanning the gap. CDR3 size: 17 residues. CDR3 nucleotide sequence: TGTGCCAGCAGTGAATATACGGCGGGGAGCTCCTACAATGAGCAGTTCTTC. It is translated as CASSEYTAGSSYNEQFF.

The chain links TRBV7-2 to TRBJ2-1, with 7 nucleotides matching TRBD2. The CDR3 runs to 14 residues. The junction had 6 bases not matched to a gene; V was cut back by 2 bases and J by 8 bases. Per the germline V gene, CDR1 is SGHTA and CDR2 is FQGNSA. The DNA for the CDR3 is TGTGCCAGCAGCTTAAGATTAGCGGGTCATGAGCAGTTCTTC. Residues: CASSLRLAGHEQFF. The full variable domain, its missing parts supplied by reference TRBV7-2 and TRBJ2-1, is GAGVSQSPSNKVTEKGKDVELRCDPISGHTALYWYRQSLGQGLEFLIYFQGNSAPDKSGLPSDRFSAERTGGSVSTLTIQRTQQEDSAVYLCASSLRLAGHEQFFGPGTRLTVL.

In this sample, this clonotype turned up a few times. The chain links TRBV4-1 to TRBJ2-7; D call uncertain. Germline V gene sequence: CDR1 MGHRA, CDR2 YSYEKL. The ends were cut back, 1 base at V and 3 bases at J, with 10 bases in the middle. This CDR3 has 14 residues. The CDR3 is CASSQGDLIYEQYF. DNA of the CDR3: TGCGCCAGCAGCCAAGGTGACTTGATCTACGAGCAGTACTTC.

The rearrangement uses TRBV19 and TRBJ2-7; D gene unclear. From germline, CDR1 is LNHDA and CDR2 SQIVND (reference sequence). V dropped 5 bases and J dropped 0 bases, with 8 bases sitting between them. This CDR3 is 13 amino acids long. CDR3: CASSSANSYEQYF. The CDR3 DNA reads TGTGCCAGTAGTTCGGCCAACTCCTACGAGCAGTACTTC.

The sample holds a few counts of this clonotype. The rearrangement links TRBV29-1 to TRBJ2-7; TRBD1 aligns across 9 bases. Germline V gene lookup returns CDR1 SQVTM and CDR2 ANQGSEA. The CDR3 is 15 amino acids. Germline trimming cut 3 bases from V and 1 base from J; bases unmatched to any gene: 7. CDR3 residues: CSVELWTGESYEQYF. The CDR3 coding sequence is TGCAGCGTTGAGTTATGGACAGGGGAATCCTACGAGCAGTACTTC.

This chain uses TRBV20-1 with TRBJ1-4; D might be TRBD1 (6 bases). Germline V gene data show CDR1 as DFQATT and CDR2 as SNEGSKA (reference sequence). Trimming took 0 bases from V and 5 from J, leaving 19 bases between them. This CDR3 contains 17 residues. The CDR3 loop reads CSARDYRDGGANEKLFF. The CDR3 DNA reads TGCAGTGCTAGAGATTACAGGGACGGGGGGGCAAATGAAAAACTGTTTTTT.

The rearrangement links TRBV2 to TRBJ2-7, with D hard to call. The CDR3 contains 14 residues. Germline V gene data show CDR1 as SNHLY and CDR2 as FYNNEI. Between the trimmed V and J ends, which lost 3 bases and 0 bases, there was a span of 9 bases. This CDR3 reads CASSEPRLSYEQYF. The CDR3 DNA follows: TGTGCCAGCAGTGAGCCCAGACTCTCCTACGAGCAGTACTTC.

The chain uses TRBV20-1 and TRBJ2-7; TRBD2 agrees at 9 bases. The germline CDR1 and CDR2 sequences are DFQATT and SNEGSKA (reference sequence). Trimming took 3 bases from V and 0 from J; bases not matched to a gene: 6. The CDR3 sequence is 15 residues long. This chain's CDR3 is CSASWTSAHSYEQYF. The CDR3 nucleotides are TGCAGTGCTAGTTGGACTAGCGCACACTCCTACGAGCAGTACTTC.

This chain connects TRBV20-1 to TRBJ2-2, with D perhaps matching TRBD1 (5 bases). Germline CDR1 is DFQATT and CDR2 is SNEGSKA (reference sequence). Trimming pared 3 bases from V and 0 bases from J, leaving 17 bases between. The CDR3 loop spans 17 amino acids. The CDR3 DNA sequence: TGCAGTGCTAGTTACAAGTTGATAGGGGCGAACACCGGGGAGCTGTTTTTT. It is translated as CSASYKLIGANTGELFF.

Ten or more counts support this clonotype. V is TRBV7-2 and J is TRBJ1-1; possibly TRBD1 for D (6 bases). CDR1 SGHTA and CDR2 FQGNSA come from the germline V gene. This CDR3 region has 13 residues. Trimming cost V 4 bases and J 5 bases, with 11 bases left between them. This CDR3 is CASSSPTGTEAFF. In DNA form, the CDR3 reads TGTGCCAGCAGCTCCCCAACAGGGACTGAAGCTTTCTTT.

This clonotype turned up a few times. The genes are TRBV18 and TRBJ2-5; maybe TRBD1 (5 bases). The CDR3 runs to 15 residues. V was clipped by 2 bases and J by 3 bases, with 13 bases between them. Germline V gene lookup returns CDR1 KGHSH and CDR2 LQKENI. The CDR3 protein is CASSPSHAGKETQYF. The CDR3 nucleotides are TGTGCCAGCTCACCAAGTCATGCAGGGAAAGAGACCCAGTACTTC.

This clonotype occurred many times. The rearrangement joins TRBV27 to TRBJ2-1; the match to TRBD1 covers 8 bases. V lost 3 bases to trimming and J lost 7 bases; unmatched junction nucleotides: 14. Germline loops: CDR1 MNHEY, CDR2 SMNVEV (reference sequence). The CDR3 loop spans 17 amino acids. The CDR3 reads CASSFIEAGTGLNEQFF. CDR3 in DNA: TGTGCCAGCAGTTTCATCGAGGCGGGGACAGGCCTTAATGAGCAGTTCTTC.

This clonotype was detected many times. The gene calls are TRBV5-1 and TRBJ2-2; no reliable D call. CDR1 SGHRS and CDR2 YFSETQ come from the germline V gene. This CDR3 contains 16 residues. Deletions cut 0 bases from V and 5 bases from J, with 14 bases between. DNA for the CDR3: TGCGCCAGCAGCTTGGGTCGACAAGTAGGAACCGGGGAGCTGTTTTTT. Amino acids: CASSLGRQVGTGELFF.

This clonotype has a handful of counts. The genes are TRBV20-1 and TRBJ1-2; D not certain. V lost 1 base and J 1 base, leaving 10 bases between the germline ends. The CDR3 consists of 14 residues. Germline V gene data show CDR1 as DFQATT and CDR2 as SNEGSKA (reference sequence). CDR3: CSARASGLNYGYTF. CDR3 coding DNA: TGCAGTGCTAGAGCATCAGGCCTTAACTATGGCTACACCTTC.